This note documents a single T cell receptor beta chain sequence. Its antigen remains unidentified. The sample carries other DNA sequences with the same CDR3. This specimen belongs to a study of cytomegalovirus exposure and HLA in healthy donors. Study findings and constraints: There were a few CMV-associated chains whose specificity for CMV antigens was confirmed in vitro.

TCRdb keeps only in-frame clones here, not all; method: immunoSEQ multiplex PCR. The sample contains fewer than 350,000 clones, roughly 90% of which appear only once. Germline CDR1 GTSNPN, CDR2 SVGIG (reference sequence). The J segment lost 2 bases and the V segment lost 3 bases, leaving 8 bases of the junction unmatched. The CDR3 loop spans 15 amino acids. V gene TRBV30 combines with J gene TRBJ2-7; 9 nucleotides align to TRBD2. The sequenced sample consisted of PBMCs. The source is a woman aged 18-29 years in good health and CMV-seronegative. CDR3 coding DNA: TGTGCCTGGAGGTTGACTAGCGGCTTGACCTACGAGCAGTACTTC. Translation gives CAWRLTSGLTYEQYF.